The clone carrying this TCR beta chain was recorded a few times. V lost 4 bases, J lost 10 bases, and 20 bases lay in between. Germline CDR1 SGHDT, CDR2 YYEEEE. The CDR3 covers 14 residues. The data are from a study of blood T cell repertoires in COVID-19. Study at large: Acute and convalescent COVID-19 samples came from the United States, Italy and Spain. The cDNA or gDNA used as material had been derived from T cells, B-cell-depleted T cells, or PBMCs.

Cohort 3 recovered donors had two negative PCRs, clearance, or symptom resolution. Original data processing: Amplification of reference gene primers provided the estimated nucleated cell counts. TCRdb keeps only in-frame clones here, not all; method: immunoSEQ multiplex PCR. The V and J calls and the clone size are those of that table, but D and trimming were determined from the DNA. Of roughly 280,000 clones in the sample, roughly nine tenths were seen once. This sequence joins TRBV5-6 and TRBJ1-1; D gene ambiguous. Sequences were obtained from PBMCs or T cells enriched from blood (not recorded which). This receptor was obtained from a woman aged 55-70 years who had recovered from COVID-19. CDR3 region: CASSQRTGMWLAFF. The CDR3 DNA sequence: TGTGCCAGCAGCCAACGGACGGGGATGTGGTTAGCTTTCTTT.